This T cell receptor (beta chain) was sequenced during a study of beta chain features in type 1 diabetes. Since all of the isolated RNA was reverse transcribed, expressed TCRB transcripts were what got sequenced. Repertoires were generated with immunoSEQ multiplex PCR, while TCRdb's copy carries only in-frame clones and drops some. The sample records some 63,000 clones, nearly 50% being singletons. This CDR3 is 12 amino acids long. Germline CDR1 WNHNN, CDR2 SYGVQD (reference sequence). Trimming stripped 4 bases from V and 4 bases from J, with 5 bases between. Concerning this clone itself: Its antigen remains unidentified.

Notes on the study in general: Shortening of TCRB CDR3s, moderate but significant, appeared in all four CD4+ subsets of Type 1 diabetes patients.

This sequence originates from a young man with type 1 diabetes. The chain joins TRBV10-1 to TRBJ2-1; no reliable D call. The sequencing input was central memory CD4+ T cells from blood. CDR3 amino acids: CASSGPYNEQFF. The CDR3 DNA follows: TGCGCCAGCAGTGGGCCATACAATGAGCAGTTCTTC.